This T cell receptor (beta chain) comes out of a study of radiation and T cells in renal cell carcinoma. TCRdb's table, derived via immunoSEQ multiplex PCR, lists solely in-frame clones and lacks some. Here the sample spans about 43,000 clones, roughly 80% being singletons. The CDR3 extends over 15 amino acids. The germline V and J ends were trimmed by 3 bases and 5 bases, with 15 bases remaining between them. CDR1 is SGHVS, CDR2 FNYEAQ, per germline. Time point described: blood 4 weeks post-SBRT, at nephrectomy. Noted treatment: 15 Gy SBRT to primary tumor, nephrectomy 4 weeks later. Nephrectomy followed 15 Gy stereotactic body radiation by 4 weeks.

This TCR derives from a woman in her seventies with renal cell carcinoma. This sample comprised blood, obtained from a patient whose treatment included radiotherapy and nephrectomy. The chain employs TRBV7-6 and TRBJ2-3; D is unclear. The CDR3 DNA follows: TGTGCCAGCAGCTTTGGTGGCAGTTCGGGAGATACGCAGTATTTT. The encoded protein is CASSFGGSSGDTQYF.